This T cell receptor beta chain was documented in a study of long-term antiretroviral therapy in people with HIV. Trimming shortened V by 1 base and J by 7 bases, and 20 bases separated the two germline ends. CDR1 is SGHVS and CDR2 is FNYEAQ in the germline V gene. The CDR3 extends over 16 amino acids. The libraries were made with immunoSEQ v3.0 at survey level. The method was immunoSEQ multiplex PCR; TCRdb's version includes in-frame clones alone and lacks a portion of them. The sample has around 18,000 clones, around 79% seen once; the top ten hold 6.4%. The V and J genes are TRBV7-6 and TRBJ2-7, with a tentative D call TRBD2 (7 bases). The receptor comes from a man aged 18-30 years with HIV. The sample in question was unsorted PBMCs, obtained at the start of antiretroviral therapy, before treatment. CDR3 residues: CASSLGLGGQMGEQYF. CDR3 DNA sequence: TGTGCCAGCAGCTTAGGTTTGGGGGGGCAGATGGGAGAGCAGTACTTC.